This T cell receptor (beta chain) was profiled in a study of blood T cell repertoires in COVID-19. Method: immunoSEQ multiplex PCR; TCRdb's copy keeps in-frame clones and lacks some. The sample lists fewer than 350,000 clones, 87% occurring once. In germline, CDR1 is KGHDR, CDR2 SFDVKD. Trimming took 4 bases from V and 3 from J, leaving 9 bases between them. The CDR3 has 13 amino acids. Sequenced material: PBMCs or T cells enriched from blood (not recorded which). The J gene is TRBJ2-7, the V gene TRBV24-1; D unresolved. The TCR originated in a woman in her thirties or forties who had recovered from COVID-19. The CDR3, as DNA: TGTGCCACCAGTGAGGCCACCCGCTACGAGCAGTACTTC. It translates to CATSEATRYEQYF.